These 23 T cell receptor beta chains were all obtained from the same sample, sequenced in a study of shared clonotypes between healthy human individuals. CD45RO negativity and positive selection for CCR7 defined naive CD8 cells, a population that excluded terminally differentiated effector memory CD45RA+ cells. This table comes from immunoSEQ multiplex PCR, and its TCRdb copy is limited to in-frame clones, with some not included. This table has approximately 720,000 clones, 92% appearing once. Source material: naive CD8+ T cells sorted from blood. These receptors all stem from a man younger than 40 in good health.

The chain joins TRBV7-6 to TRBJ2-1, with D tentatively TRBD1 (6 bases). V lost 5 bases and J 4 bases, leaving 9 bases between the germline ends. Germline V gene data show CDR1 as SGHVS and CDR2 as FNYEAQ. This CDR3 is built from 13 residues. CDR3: CASSAQGYNEQFF. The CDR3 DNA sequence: TGTGCCAGCAGCGCACAGGGTTACAATGAGCAGTTCTTC.

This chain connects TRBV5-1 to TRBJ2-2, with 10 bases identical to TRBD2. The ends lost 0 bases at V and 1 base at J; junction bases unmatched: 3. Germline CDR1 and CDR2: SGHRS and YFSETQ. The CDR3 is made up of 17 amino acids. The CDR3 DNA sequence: TGCGCCAGCAGCTTGGAGGGACTAGCGATGAACACCGGGGAGCTGTTTTTT. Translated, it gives CASSLEGLAMNTGELFF.

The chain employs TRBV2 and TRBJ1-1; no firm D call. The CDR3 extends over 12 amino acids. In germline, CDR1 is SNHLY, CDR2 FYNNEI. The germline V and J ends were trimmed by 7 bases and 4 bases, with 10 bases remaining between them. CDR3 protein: CASMPQSTEAFF. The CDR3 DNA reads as TGTGCCAGCATGCCGCAGAGCACTGAAGCTTTCTTT.

In DNA, the CDR3 is TGTGCCAGCAAATTCGGGGCCACCTCCTACGAGCAGTACTTC. Amino acid sequence: CASKFGATSYEQYF. The chain couples TRBV27 to TRBJ2-7; D tentatively reads TRBD1 or TRBD2 (5 bases each). The CDR3 length is 14 residues. The ends were cut back, 7 bases at V and 0 bases at J, with 13 bases in the middle. CDR1 is MNHEY and CDR2 is SMNVEV in the germline V gene (reference sequence).

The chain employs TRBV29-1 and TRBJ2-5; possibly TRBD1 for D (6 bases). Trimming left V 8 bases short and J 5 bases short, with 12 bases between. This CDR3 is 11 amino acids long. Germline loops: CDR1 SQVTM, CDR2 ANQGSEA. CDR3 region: CSQEQGETQYF. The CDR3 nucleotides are TGCAGCCAAGAGCAGGGGGAGACCCAGTACTTC. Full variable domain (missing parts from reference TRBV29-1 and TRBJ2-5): SAVISQKPSRDICQRGTSLTIQCQVDSQVTMMFWYRQQPGQSLTLIATANQGSEATYESGFVIDKFPISRPNLTFSTLTVSNMSPEDSSIYLCSQEQGETQYFGPGTRLLVL.

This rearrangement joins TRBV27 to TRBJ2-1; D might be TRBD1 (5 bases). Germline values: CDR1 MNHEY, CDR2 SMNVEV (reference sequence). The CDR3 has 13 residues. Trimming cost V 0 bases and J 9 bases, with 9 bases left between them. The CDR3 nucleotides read TGTGCCAGCAGTTTATCATTAAGGGGTGAGCAGTTCTTC. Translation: CASSLSLRGEQFF.

The CDR3 sequence is CASSPRGLEQYF. DNA for the CDR3: TGTGCCAGCAGTCCCAGAGGGCTCGAGCAGTACTTC. The chain combines TRBV7-9 with TRBJ2-7; TRBD2 is a possible D gene (5 bases). This CDR3 is built from 12 residues. The V gene's germline CDR1 is SEHNR and CDR2 FQNEAQ (reference sequence). The V and J ends lost 6 bases and 6 bases respectively, with 12 bases between them. Using reference TRBV7-9 and TRBJ2-7 for the parts outside the CDR3, the full variable domain is DTGVSQNPRHKITKRGQNVTFRCDPISEHNRLYWYRQTLGQGPEFLTYFQNEAQLEKSRLLSDRFSAERPKGSFSTLEIQRTEQGDSAMYLCASSPRGLEQYFGPGTRLTVT.

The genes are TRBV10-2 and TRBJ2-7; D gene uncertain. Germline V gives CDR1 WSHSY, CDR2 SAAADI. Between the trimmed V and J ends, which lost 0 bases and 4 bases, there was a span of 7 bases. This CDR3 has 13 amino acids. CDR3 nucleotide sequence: TGCGCCAGCAGTGAGTCCTGGGTTTACGAGCAGTACTTC. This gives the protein CASSESWVYEQYF.

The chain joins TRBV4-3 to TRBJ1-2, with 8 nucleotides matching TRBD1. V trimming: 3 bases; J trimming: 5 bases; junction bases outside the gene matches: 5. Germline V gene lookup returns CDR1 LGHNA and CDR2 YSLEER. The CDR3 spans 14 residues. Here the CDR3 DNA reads TGCGCCAGCAGCCAGAAACAGGGGGGATATGGCTACACCTTC. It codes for CASSQKQGGYGYTF.

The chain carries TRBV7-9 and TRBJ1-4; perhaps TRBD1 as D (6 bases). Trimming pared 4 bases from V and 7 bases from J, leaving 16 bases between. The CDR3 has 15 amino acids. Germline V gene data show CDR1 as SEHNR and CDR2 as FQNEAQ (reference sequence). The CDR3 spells CASSSGTRGSEKLFF. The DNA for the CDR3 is TGTGCCAGCAGCTCCGGGACAAGGGGATCTGAAAAACTGTTTTTT.

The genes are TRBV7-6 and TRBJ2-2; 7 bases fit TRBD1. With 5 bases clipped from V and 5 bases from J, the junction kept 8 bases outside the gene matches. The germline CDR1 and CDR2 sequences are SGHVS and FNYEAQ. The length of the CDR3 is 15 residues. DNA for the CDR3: TGTGCCAGCAGCCTAACGGCAGGGGGTACCGGGGAGCTGTTTTTT. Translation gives CASSLTAGGTGELFF.

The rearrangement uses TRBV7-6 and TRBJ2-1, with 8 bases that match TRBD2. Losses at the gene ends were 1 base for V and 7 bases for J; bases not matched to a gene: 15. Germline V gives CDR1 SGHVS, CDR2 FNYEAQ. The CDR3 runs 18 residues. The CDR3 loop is CASSLDLALGTSSNEQFF. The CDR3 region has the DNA TGTGCCAGCAGCTTAGATCTAGCGTTGGGGACTAGTTCTAATGAGCAGTTCTTC.

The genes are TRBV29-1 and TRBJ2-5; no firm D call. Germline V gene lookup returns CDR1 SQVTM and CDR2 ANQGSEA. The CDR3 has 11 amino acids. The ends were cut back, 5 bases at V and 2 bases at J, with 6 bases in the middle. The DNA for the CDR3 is TGCAGCGTTCTCAGACAAGAGACCCAGTACTTC. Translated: CSVLRQETQYF.

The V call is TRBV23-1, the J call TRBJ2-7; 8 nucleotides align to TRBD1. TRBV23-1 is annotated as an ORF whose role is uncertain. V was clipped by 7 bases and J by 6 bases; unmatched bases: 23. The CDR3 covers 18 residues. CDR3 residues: CASTNRKGTGWLFCEQYF. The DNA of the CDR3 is TGCGCCAGCACCAATAGGAAAGGGACAGGATGGCTTTTCTGCGAGCAGTACTTC.

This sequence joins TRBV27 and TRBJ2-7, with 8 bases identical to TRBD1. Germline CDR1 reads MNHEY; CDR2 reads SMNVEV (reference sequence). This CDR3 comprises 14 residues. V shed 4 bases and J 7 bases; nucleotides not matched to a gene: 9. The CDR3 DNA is TGTGCCAGCAGTTCCGGACAGGGATCAAGGGAGCAGTACTTC. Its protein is CASSSGQGSREQYF.

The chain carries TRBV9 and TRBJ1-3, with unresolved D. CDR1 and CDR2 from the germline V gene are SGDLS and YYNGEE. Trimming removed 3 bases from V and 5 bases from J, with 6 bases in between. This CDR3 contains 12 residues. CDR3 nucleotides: TGTGCCAGCAGCGGGGATCGAAACACCATATATTTT. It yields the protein CASSGDRNTIYF.

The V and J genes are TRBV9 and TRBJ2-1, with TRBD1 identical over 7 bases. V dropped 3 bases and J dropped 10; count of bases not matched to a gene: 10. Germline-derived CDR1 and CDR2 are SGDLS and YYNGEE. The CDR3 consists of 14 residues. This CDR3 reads CASSASRDRAEQFF. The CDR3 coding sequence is TGTGCCAGCAGCGCATCCCGGGACAGAGCGGAGCAGTTCTTC.

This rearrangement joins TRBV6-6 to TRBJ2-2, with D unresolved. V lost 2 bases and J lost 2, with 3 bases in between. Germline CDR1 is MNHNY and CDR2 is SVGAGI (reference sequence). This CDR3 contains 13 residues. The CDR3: CASSYTNTGELFF. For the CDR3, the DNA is TGTGCCAGCAGTTACACAAACACCGGGGAGCTGTTTTTT.

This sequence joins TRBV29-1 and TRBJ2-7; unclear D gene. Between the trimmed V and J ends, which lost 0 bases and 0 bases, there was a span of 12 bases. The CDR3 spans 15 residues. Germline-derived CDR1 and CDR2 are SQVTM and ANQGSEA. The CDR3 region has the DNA TGCAGCGTTGAAGATAAGGGTACACTCTCCTACGAGCAGTACTTC. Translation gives CSVEDKGTLSYEQYF.

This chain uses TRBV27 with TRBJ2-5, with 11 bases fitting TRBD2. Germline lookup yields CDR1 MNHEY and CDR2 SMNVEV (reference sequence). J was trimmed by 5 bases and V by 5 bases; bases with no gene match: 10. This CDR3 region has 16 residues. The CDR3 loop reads CASSPLGLAGRETQYF. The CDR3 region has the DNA TGTGCCAGCAGTCCACTAGGACTAGCGGGTCGGGAGACCCAGTACTTC.

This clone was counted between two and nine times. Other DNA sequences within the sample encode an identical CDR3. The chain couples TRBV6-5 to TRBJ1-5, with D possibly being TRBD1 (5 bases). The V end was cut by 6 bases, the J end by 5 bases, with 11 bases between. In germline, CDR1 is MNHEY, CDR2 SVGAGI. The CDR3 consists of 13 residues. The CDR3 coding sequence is TGTGCCAGCAGCTACGGGGCTCATCAGCCCCAGCATTTT. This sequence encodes CASSYGAHQPQHF.

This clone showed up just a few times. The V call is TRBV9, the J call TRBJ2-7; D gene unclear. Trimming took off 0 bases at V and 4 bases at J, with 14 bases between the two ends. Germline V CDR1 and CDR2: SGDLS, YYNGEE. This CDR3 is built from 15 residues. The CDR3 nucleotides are TGTGCCAGCAGCGTAGACGAGGACCCATGGTACGAGCAGTACTTC. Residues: CASSVDEDPWYEQYF.

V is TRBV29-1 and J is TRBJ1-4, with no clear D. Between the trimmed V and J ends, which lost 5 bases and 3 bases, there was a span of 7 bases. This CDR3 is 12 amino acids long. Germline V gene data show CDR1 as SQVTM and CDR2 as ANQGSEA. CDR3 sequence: CSVRKSNEKLFF. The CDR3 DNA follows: TGCAGCGTTAGGAAATCTAATGAAAAACTGTTTTTT.